This T cell receptor (beta chain) appears in the sequencing data of a study of T cell responses to AZD1222 COVID-19 vaccine. The study, taken as a whole, reports: Two AZD1222 administrations were followed by greater Spike-specific TCR breadth and depth. Possibly, clonal diversity was underestimated; donors were largely white British and included more females. Nearly half of spike-specific TCRs reportedly target unmutated variant regions.

V lost 8 bases to trimming and J lost 4 bases, with 13 bases between them. From germline, CDR1 is KGHSH and CDR2 LQKENI. The CDR3 length is 13 residues. Here immunoSEQ multiplex PCR was the method, and the copy in TCRdb shows in-frame clones only, minus some. The sample contains over 100,000 clones, about nine tenths of which appear only once. Notes on this clone: Its target is not known.

V and J are TRBV18 and TRBJ2-3, with D maybe TRBD2 (6 bases). The sequence came from an adult in good health. This specimen consisted of peripheral blood, obtained on day 0 of AZD1222 vaccination. CDR3 bases: TGTGCCAGCCAGACTAGTCCCGCAGATACGCAGTATTTT. Amino acid sequence: CASQTSPADTQYF.